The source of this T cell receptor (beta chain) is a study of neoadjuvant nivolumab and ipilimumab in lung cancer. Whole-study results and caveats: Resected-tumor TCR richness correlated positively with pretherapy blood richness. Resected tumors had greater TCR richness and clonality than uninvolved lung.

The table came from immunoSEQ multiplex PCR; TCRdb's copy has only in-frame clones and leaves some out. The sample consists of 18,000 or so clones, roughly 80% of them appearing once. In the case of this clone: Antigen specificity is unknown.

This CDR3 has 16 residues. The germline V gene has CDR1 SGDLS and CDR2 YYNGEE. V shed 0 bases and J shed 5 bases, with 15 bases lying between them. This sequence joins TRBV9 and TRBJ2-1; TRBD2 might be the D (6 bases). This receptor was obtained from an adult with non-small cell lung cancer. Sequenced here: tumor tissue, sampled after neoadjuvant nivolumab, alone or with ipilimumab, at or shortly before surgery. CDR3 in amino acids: CASSVGLSWGDNEQFF. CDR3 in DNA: TGTGCCAGCAGCGTAGGGCTCTCGTGGGGGGACAATGAGCAGTTCTTC.